This TCR beta chain was documented in a study of CD8+ T cells in alopecia areata. As the sequencing template, cDNA was produced by extracting RNA and reverse transcribing it. Clones were read by immunoSEQ multiplex PCR, and TCRdb kept only the in-frame ones, dropping some. The sample holds about 150,000 clones, roughly 48% seen once. V was pared by 3 bases and J by 4 bases, with 1 base of the junction left unmatched. Germline assignment: CDR1 SGHRS and CDR2 YFSETQ. The CDR3 contains 13 residues. The V and J genes are TRBV5-1 and TRBJ2-4, with 7 bases matching TRBD1. This TCR was recovered from a human donor with alopecia areata. Specimen: CD4+ T cells sorted from blood. The CDR3 DNA follows: TGCGCCAGCAGCTCGGGACAGAAAAACATTCAGTACTTC. Translating it yields CASSSGQKNIQYF.